This TCR beta chain was captured by sequencing in a study of blood T cell repertoires in COVID-19. Study information: Some COVID-19 samples were acute and others convalescent; all came from the United States, Italy and Spain. The analysed material was cDNA or gDNA that came from T cells, B-cell-depleted T cells, or PBMCs.

In the original processing: Estimation of nucleated cell counts was performed using reference gene primer amplification. The table came from immunoSEQ multiplex PCR; TCRdb's copy has only in-frame clones and leaves some out. That table furnishes V, J and clone size, whereas the DNA furnished D and trimming. The table lists approximately 90,000 clones, roughly 80% of them singletons. Sequencing input: peripheral blood. This TCR derives from a human donor in a cohort sampled during active COVID-19.

CDR3 protein: CASSPSTGISYNEQFF. In DNA, the CDR3 is TGTGCCAGCAGCCCCTCGACAGGGATCTCCTACAATGAGCAGTTCTTC. J is TRBJ2-1 and V is TRBV9; 7 bases line up with TRBD1. With 4 bases clipped from V and 0 bases from J, the junction kept 7 bases outside the gene matches. Germline CDR1 reads SGDLS; CDR2 reads YYNGEE. The CDR3 runs to 16 residues.